The following is a T cell receptor beta chain sequence with its context. Its antigen is undetermined. The CDR3 is made up of 15 amino acids. Per germline, CDR1 MNHEY and CDR2 SVGAGI. Germline trimming cut 5 bases from V and 1 base from J; bases unmatched to any gene: 5. 13 Jbeta primers and 60 Vbeta primers were used for the PCR. Measured with immunoSEQ multiplex PCR; TCRdb has only the in-frame clones, and not every one. The table has approximately 170,000 clones, about 69% seen once. The source of the sample is a study of cytomegalovirus exposure and HLA in healthy donors. Overall study results and limits: It is likely that the observed cluster of highly shared sequence variants was a sequencing artifact.

This chain links TRBV6-5 with TRBJ1-5; TRBD1 agrees at 7 bases. The clonotype comes from a young man in good health and CMV-seropositive. The sample comprised PBMCs. The CDR3 protein is CASSRQGGSNQPQHF. Written as DNA, the CDR3 is TGTGCCAGCAGTCGACAGGGAGGAAGCAATCAGCCCCAGCATTTT.